Included here is one T cell receptor beta chain sequence, with context. The antigen is not known. This CDR3 spans 15 amino acids. Germline loops: CDR1 LNHDA, CDR2 SQIVND (reference sequence). The V and J ends lost 6 bases and 2 bases, in that order; junction bases with no gene match: 7. TCRdb's copy holds only in-frame clones and misses some; the assay was immunoSEQ multiplex PCR. The sample lists more than 70,000 clones; around 90% were seen once. The data originate from a study of T cell responses to AZD1222 COVID-19 vaccine. Overall study findings and caveats: All repertoire sampling was performed exclusively after the peak T cell response.

Sequenced here: peripheral blood, sampled on day 0 of MenACWY control vaccination. V and J are TRBV19 and TRBJ2-7, with 10 bases identical to TRBD1. The TCR sequence derives from an adult in good health. The CDR3 protein is CASRLTGTGAYEQYF. CDR3 DNA sequence: TGTGCCAGTAGACTGACCGGGACAGGGGCCTACGAGCAGTACTTC.